Given below is one T cell receptor beta chain in context. Its cognate antigen is unknown. This record comes from a study of cytotoxic CD8 clonotypes in ibrutinib-treated CLL. Whole-study context: Included were 11 to 12 relapsed/refractory and 15 treatment-naive patients, of whom some 18 were IGHV unmutated. A mean of approximately 260,000 productive templates and tens of thousands of productive rearrangements was obtained per sample. Overall study results and limits: Exceeding age-matched healthy donors, baseline clonality also tracked the counts of circulating CD8+ T cells. Sampling schedules were unmatched across sustained-remission and progressing patients.

Here immunoSEQ multiplex PCR was the method, and the copy in TCRdb shows in-frame clones only, minus some. This sample carries about 180,000 clones, 70% to 85% of them seen once, and the ten largest clones take roughly 4.5%. Germline V gene lookup returns CDR1 LNHDA and CDR2 SQIVND (reference sequence). The CDR3 consists of 13 residues. V lost 3 bases and J 2 bases, leaving 5 bases between the germline ends. This sample comprised PBMCs, obtained after 24 months of ibrutinib treatment. The V gene is TRBV19, the J gene TRBJ1-5, with D hard to call. The TCR was taken from a human donor with chronic lymphocytic leukemia. The CDR3 DNA reads as TGTGCCAGTAGTATCGGGGGCAATCAGCCCCAGCATTTT. It translates to CASSIGGNQPQHF.